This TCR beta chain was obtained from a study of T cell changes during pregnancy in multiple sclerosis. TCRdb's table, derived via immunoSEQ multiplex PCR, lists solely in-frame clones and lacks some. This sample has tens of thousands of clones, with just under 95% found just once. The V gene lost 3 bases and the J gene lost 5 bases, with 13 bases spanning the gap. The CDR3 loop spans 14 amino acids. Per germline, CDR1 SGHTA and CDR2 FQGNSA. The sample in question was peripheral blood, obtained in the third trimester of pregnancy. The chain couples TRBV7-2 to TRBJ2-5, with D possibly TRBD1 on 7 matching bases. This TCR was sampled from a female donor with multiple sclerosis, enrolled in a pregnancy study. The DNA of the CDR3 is TGTGCCAGCAGCTTCCAGGGGGGACGGGAGACCCAGTACTTC. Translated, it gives CASSFQGGRETQYF.